The entry below gives a single T cell receptor beta chain sequence along with its context. Its antigen remains unknown. Sequencing was performed with immunoSEQ multiplex PCR; in TCRdb, only in-frame clones are kept and a portion is missing. This sample has tens of thousands of clones; just under 80% occur once, and the top ten carry approximately 8.4%. This entry is derived from a study of a mutant IDH1 vaccine in newly diagnosed glioma. Overall study context: Most had both radiotherapy and temozolomide beforehand; others had only one.

Broader study findings: Pseudoprogression seemingly bore no relation to changes in top peripheral T cell clonotypes.

Time point described: baseline, week 1 (first vaccination visit). Treatment meaning: pre-vaccination baseline after standard-of-care therapy. Donors had new WHO grade 3 or 4 IDH1-mutant, ATRX-lost astrocytomas. CDR1 ENHRY and CDR2 SYGVKD come from the germline V gene. The CDR3 sequence is 11 residues long. Deletions cut 6 bases from V and 7 bases from J, with 9 bases between. The origin of this receptor is a man in his forties with glioma. Some clones in this sample may be carry-over from other donors' samples. This chain links TRBV10-3 with TRBJ1-1, with D possibly being TRBD1 (5 bases). The sample was PBMCs, taken from a glioma patient treated with radiotherapy, temozolomide or both. DNA for the CDR3: TGTGCCATCAGGTCAGGGAGTGAAGCTTTCTTT. It is translated as CAIRSGSEAFF.